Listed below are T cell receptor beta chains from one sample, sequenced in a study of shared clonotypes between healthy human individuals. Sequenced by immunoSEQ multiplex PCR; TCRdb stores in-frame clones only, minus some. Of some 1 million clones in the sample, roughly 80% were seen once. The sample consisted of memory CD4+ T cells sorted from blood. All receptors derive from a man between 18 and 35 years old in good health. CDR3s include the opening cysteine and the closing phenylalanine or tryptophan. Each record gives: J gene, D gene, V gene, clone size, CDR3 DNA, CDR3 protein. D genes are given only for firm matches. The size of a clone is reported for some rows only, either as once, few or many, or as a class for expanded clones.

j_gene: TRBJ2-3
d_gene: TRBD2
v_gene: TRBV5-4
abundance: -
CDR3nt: TGTGCCAGCAGCTTCGGCGGGAGCGGAGATACGCAGTATTTT
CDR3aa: CASSFGGSGDTQYF

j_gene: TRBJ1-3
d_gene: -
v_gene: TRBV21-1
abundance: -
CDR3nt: TGTGCCAGCAGCAAAGGGGCGGGTAGCTCTGGAAACACCATATATTTT
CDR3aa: CASSKGAGSSGNTIYF

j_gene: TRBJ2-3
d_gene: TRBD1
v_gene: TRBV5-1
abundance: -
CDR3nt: TGCGCCAGCAGCCCCCTCAGGGGGAACACAGATACGCAGTATTTT
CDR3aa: CASSPLRGNTDTQYF

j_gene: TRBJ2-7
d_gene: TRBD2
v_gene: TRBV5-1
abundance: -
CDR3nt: TGCGCCAGCAGTTTAAGCGGGGGACTCCCCCGGGAGCAGTACTTC
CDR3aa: CASSLSGGLPREQYF

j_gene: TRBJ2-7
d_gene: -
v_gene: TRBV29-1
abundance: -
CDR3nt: TGCAGCGGAAAAGTGACCCCTGCCTACGAGCAGTACTTC
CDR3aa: CSGKVTPAYEQYF

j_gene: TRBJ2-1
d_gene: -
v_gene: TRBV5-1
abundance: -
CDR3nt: TGCGCCAGCAGCGGCGCCGGGACTGGCAATGAGCAGTTCTTC
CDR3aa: CASSGAGTGNEQFF

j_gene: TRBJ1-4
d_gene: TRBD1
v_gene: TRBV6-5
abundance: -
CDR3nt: TGTGCCAGCAGTTACTCGACAGGGTCCGGTGAAAAACTGTTTTTT
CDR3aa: CASSYSTGSGEKLFF

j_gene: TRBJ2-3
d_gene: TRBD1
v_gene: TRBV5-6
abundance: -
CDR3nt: TGTGCCAGCAGCGGAGGGACAGGGCTGAGCACAGATACGCAGTATTTT
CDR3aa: CASSGGTGLSTDTQYF

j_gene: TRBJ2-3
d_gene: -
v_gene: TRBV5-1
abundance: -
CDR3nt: TGCGCCAGCAGCTTGGTAGGTGCAGATACGCAGTATTTT
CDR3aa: CASSLVGADTQYF

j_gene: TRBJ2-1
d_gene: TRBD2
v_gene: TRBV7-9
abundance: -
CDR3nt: TGTGCCAGCAGTCCCCCTAGCGGTCTCCAAGGGAATGAGCAGTTCTTC
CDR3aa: CASSPPSGLQGNEQFF

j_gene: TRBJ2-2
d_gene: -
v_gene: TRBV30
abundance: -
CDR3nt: TGTGCCTGGAGTTCGGTTCTCCAAACCGGGGAGCTGTTTTTT
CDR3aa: CAWSSVLQTGELFF

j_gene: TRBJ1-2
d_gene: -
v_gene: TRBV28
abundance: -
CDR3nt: TGTGCCAGCAGTTGGAGGAACTATGGCTACACCTTC
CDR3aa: CASSWRNYGYTF

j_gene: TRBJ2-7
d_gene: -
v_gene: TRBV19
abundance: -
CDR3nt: TGTGCCAGTAGTATGTTGGGGTCGGGGGAGCAGTACTTC
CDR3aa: CASSMLGSGEQYF

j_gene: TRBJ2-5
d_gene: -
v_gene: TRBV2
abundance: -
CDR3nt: TGTGCCAGCAGTCAAGACAGTCAAGAGACCCAGTACTTC
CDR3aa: CASSQDSQETQYF

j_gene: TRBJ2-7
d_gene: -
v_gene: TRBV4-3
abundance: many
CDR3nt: TGCGCCAGCAGCCAAGAGTCTACAGGGAGCCACGAGCAGTACTTC
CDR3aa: CASSQESTGSHEQYF

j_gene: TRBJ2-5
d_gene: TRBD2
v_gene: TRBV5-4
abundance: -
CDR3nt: TGTGCCAGCAGCGTCCCGGGACTAGCGAAAGAGACCCAGTACTTC
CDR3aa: CASSVPGLAKETQYF

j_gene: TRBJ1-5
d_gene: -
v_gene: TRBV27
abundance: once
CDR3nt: TGTGCCAGCAGTTGGGGGCAGGGCAACAATCAGCCCCAGCATTTT
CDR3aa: CASSWGQGNNQPQHF

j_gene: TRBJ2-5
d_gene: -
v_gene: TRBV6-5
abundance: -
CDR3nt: TGTGCCAGCAGAACCGGGTTGGGTCCCCAAGAGACCCAGTACTTC
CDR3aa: CASRTGLGPQETQYF

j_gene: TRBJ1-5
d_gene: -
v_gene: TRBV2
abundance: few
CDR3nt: TGTGCCAGCAGAAATACAGTCTTTAGCAATCAGCCCCAGCATTTT
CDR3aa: CASRNTVFSNQPQHF

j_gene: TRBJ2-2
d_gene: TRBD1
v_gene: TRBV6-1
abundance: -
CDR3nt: TGTGCCAGCACCCGACAGGGTCTAGCCGGGGAGCTGTTTTTT
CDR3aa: CASTRQGLAGELFF

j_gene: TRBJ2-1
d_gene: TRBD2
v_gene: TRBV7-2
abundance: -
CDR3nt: TGTGCCAGCAGCGCTCGTGGGCCGGGACTAATCTACAATGAGCAGTTCTTC
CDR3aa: CASSARGPGLIYNEQFF

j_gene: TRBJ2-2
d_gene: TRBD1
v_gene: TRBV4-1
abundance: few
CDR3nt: TGCGCCAGCAGCCAGGGGACAGGGAGGTCCGGGGAGCTGTTTTTT
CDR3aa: CASSQGTGRSGELFF

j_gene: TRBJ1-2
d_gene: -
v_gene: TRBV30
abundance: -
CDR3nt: TGTGCCTGGAGAGTAGCGGGCGCGAAGGGCTACACCTTC
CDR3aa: CAWRVAGAKGYTF

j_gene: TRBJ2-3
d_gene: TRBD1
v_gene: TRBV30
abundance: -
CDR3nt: TGTGCCTGGAGCGTGGGGACAGGGCTCACAGATACGCAGTATTTT
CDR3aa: CAWSVGTGLTDTQYF

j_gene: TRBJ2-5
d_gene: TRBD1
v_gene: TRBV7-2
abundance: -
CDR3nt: TGTGCCAGCAGCAGAGACAGGGCCCAAGAGACCCAGTACTTC
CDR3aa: CASSRDRAQETQYF

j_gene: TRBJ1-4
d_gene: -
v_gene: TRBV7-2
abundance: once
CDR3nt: TGTGCCAGCAGCTCACAGAGACAGTCGAAGAATGAAAAACTGTTTTTT
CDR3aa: CASSSQRQSKNEKLFF

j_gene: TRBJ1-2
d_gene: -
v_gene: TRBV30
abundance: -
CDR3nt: TGTGCCTGGAGTGACAGAGCCGAAGGCTACACCTTC
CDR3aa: CAWSDRAEGYTF

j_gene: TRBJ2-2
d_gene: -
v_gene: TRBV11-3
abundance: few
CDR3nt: TGTGCCAGCAGCTTAGATGGGACCAAAGGCGGGGAGCTGTTTTTT
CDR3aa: CASSLDGTKGGELFF

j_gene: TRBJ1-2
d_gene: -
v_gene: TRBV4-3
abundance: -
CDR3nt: TGCGCCAGCAGCCAAAATTTACAAAGCTATGGCTACACCTTC
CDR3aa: CASSQNLQSYGYTF

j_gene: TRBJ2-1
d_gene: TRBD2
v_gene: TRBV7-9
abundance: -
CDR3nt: TGTGCCACTGGCCCGGGACTAGGCTACAATGAGCAGTTCTTC
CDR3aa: CATGPGLGYNEQFF

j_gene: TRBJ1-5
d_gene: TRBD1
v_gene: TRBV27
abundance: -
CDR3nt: TGTGCCAGCAGTTTCTGGCAGGGGGACCAGCCCCAGCATTTT
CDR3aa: CASSFWQGDQPQHF

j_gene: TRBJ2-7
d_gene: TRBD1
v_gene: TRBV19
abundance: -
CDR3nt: TGTGCCAGTAGTGGGACAGCTTACAGTTCCCAAGAGCAGTACTTC
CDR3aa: CASSGTAYSSQEQYF

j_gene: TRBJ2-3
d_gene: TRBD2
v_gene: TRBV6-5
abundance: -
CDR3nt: TGTGCCAGCAGTTGGAGCGGGGTAACCACAGATACGCAGTATTTT
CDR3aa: CASSWSGVTTDTQYF

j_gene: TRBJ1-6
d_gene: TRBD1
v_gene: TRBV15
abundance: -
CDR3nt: TGTGCCACCAGCAGAGGGACAGGGGTCCTCCACTTT
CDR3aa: CATSRGTGVLHF

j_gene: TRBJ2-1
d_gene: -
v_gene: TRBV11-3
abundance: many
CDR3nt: TGTGCCAGCAGCTTAGAAGGGTCGTCTGAGCAGTTCTTC
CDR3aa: CASSLEGSSEQFF

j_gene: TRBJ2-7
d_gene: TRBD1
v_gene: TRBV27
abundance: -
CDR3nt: TGTGCCAGCAGCCCCAGGGGGCGGAACGAGCAGTACTTC
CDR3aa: CASSPRGRNEQYF

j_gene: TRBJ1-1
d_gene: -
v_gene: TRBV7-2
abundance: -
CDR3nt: TGTGCCAGTTTAGTTTGGGGGGGGAACACTGAAGCTTTCTTT
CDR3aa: CASLVWGGNTEAFF

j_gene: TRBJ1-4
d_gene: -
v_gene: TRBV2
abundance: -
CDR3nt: TGTGCCAGCAGTGACACAGGGAGCCTCTCGAGGTTTTTT
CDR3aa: CASSDTGSLSRFF

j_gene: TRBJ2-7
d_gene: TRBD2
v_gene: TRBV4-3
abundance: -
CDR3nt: TGCGCCAGCAGCCAAGGTCCCCCGGGCGGGAGGGCCGAAAGCGAGCAGTACTTC
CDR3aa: CASSQGPPGGRAESEQYF

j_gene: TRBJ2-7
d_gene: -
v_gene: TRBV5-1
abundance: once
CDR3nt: TGCGCCAGCAGCTTGGCGGGGGACGAGCAGTACTTC
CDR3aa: CASSLAGDEQYF

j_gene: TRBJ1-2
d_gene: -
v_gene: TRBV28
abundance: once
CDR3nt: TGTGCCAGCAGTTTACAAGTCGCTGGCTACACCTTC
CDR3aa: CASSLQVAGYTF

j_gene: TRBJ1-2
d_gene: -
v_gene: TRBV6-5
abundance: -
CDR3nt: TGTGCCAGCAGCCAGGGTAGTGGCTACACCTTC
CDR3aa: CASSQGSGYTF

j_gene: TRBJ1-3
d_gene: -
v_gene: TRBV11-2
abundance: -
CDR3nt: TGTGCCAGCAGCTTAAAGAACACCATATATTTT
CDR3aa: CASSLKNTIYF

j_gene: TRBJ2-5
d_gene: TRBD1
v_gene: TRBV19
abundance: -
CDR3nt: TGTGCCAGTAGTATAGGCGGCGGACAGGGCCAAGAGACCCAGTACTTC
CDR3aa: CASSIGGGQGQETQYF

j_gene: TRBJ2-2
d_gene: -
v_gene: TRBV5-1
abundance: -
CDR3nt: TGCGCCAGCAGCTCACGTCCGGGGACCGGGGAGCTGTTTTTT
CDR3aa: CASSSRPGTGELFF

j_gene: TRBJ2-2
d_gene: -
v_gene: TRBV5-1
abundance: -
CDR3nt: TGCGCCAGCAGACCGGCGGGTCGGCAAAACACCGGGGAGCTGTTTTTT
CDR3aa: CASRPAGRQNTGELFF

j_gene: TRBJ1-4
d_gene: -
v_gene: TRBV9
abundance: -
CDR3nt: TGTGCCAGCAGCCCCCAAATCGGGACCTATTTGGAAAAACTGTTTTTT
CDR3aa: CASSPQIGTYLEKLFF

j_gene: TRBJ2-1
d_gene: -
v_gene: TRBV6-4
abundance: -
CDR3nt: TGTGCCAGCAGTGAGGTCCGGCAGTTCTTC
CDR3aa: CASSEVRQFF

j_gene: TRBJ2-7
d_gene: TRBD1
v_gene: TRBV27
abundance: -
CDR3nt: TGTGCCAGCAGTTTATCGCTCCCGGGACAGGGGTCCTACGAGCAGTACTTC
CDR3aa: CASSLSLPGQGSYEQYF

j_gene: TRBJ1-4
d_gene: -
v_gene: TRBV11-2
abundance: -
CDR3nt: TGTGCCAGCAGCTTAGATCAAGGGAATGAAAAACTGTTTTTT
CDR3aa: CASSLDQGNEKLFF

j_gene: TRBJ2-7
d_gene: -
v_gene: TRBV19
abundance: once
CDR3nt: TGTGCCAGTAGTAGTGGACAGACTTCCTACGAGCAGTACTTC
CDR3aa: CASSSGQTSYEQYF

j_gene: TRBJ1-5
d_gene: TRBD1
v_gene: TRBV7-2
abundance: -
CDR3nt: TGTGCCAGCAGCTCTAGACAGGGTTATCAGCCCCAGCATTTT
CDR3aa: CASSSRQGYQPQHF

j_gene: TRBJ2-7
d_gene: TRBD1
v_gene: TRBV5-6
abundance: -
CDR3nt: TGTGCCAGCAGCTCCGGGACAGGGGAGGTGCAGTACTTC
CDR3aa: CASSSGTGEVQYF

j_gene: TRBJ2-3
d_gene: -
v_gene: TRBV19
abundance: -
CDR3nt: TGTGCCAGTAGTCGACCGGGACTTGCCACAGATACGCAGTATTTT
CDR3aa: CASSRPGLATDTQYF

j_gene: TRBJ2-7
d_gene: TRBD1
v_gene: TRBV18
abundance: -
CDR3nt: TGTGCCAGCTCACCAATTGGACCGGGGACAGGTCACTACGAGCAGTACTTC
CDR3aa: CASSPIGPGTGHYEQYF

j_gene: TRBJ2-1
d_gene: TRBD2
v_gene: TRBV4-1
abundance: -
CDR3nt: TGCGCCAGCAGCCAAATATTAGGGACTAGCGGGGGGAAAAACAATGAGCAGTTCTTC
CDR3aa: CASSQILGTSGGKNNEQFF

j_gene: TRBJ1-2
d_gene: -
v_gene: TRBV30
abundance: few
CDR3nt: TGTGCCTGGAGTGAGCAGTTCTATGGCTACACCTTC
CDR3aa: CAWSEQFYGYTF